This entry concerns a single T cell receptor (beta chain). The antigen is undetermined. CDR3 length equals 12 residues. Germline V gene data show CDR1 as MNHEY and CDR2 as SMNVEV (reference sequence). The ends were cut back, 11 bases at V and 2 bases at J, with 10 bases in the middle. The data were taken from a study of persistence of HIV-infected CD4 T cells. Study results and limitations: Proviral oligoclonality tracked with TCR oligoclonality within the same sorted cells.

The libraries were made with immunoSEQ version 4 in survey mode. Data came from immunoSEQ multiplex PCR; TCRdb stores just in-frame clones and leaves some out. The sample includes around 48,000 clones, around 72% of them seen just once. Lysates of CMV-infected fibroblasts at 10 ug/mL stimulated these cells. Sorted nonresponding memory CD4+ T cells were CD40L-negative, CD69-negative, CD45RO-high. Donors were HIV-1-infected adults who began suppressive ART during chronic infection. Inclusion required CMV-positive serology and CD4+ counts above 400 cells/uL. The source is an adult man with HIV who was CMV-seropositive. Sequenced material: CD4+ T cells sorted from PBMCs after approximately 19-hour stimulation, taken from a patient who received antiretroviral therapy. The chain uses TRBV27 and TRBJ1-5; D is undetermined. The CDR3 spells CAVGWGNQPQHF. CDR3 nucleotide sequence: TGTGCCGTGGGTTGGGGCAATCAGCCCCAGCATTTT.